This TCR beta chain was identified during a study of glioma-infiltrating T cells after dendritic cell vaccination. Turning to the study itself: Between the early 2000s and the early 2010s, patients got autologous tumor lysate-pulsed dendritic cell vaccines.

Time point noted: after dendritic cell vaccination, including at tumor progression/relapse. Fresh-frozen tumor tissue and more than two years of survival data were available for all. Study-wide points: Longer survival after dendritic cell vaccination followed higher pretreatment TIL content.

This clone is a singleton in its sample. Its antigen remains unknown. The primer mix had 60 V beta and 13 J beta primers. This table comes from immunoSEQ multiplex PCR, and its TCRdb copy is limited to in-frame clones, with some not included. The table records about 82,000 clones, roughly four fifths of them present only once. With 0 bases removed from V and 3 bases from J, the gap between germline ends came to 4 bases. The germline V gene encodes CDR1 SGHRS and CDR2 YFSETQ. The length of the CDR3 is 13 residues. The chain links TRBV5-1 to TRBJ1-5; D ambiguous. The receptor comes from a human donor with glioblastoma. The specimen was blood, collected after dendritic cell vaccination. The CDR3 here is CASSLGPNQPQHF. As DNA, the CDR3 is TGCGCCAGCAGCTTGGGGCCCAATCAGCCCCAGCATTTT.